These 11 T cell receptor beta chains came from one sample sequenced in a study of T cell changes during pregnancy in multiple sclerosis. Assay: immunoSEQ multiplex PCR; the TCRdb copy retains only in-frame clones and omits some. This table holds more than 40,000 clones, roughly 87% found once. The sample here was CD4+ T cells from peripheral blood mononuclear cells, taken in the first trimester of pregnancy. The receptors stem from a female donor with multiple sclerosis, enrolled in a pregnancy study.

The CDR3 sequence is CAWTPLGQFINTGELFF. The CDR3 DNA follows: TGTGCCTGGACCCCGCTGGGGCAGTTCATTAACACCGGGGAGCTGTTTTTT. The rearrangement uses TRBV30 and TRBJ2-2; possible D gene TRBD1, 5 bases. V shed 4 bases and J shed 2 bases, with 20 bases lying between them. CDR3 length: 17 amino acids. Germline CDR1 reads GTSNPN; CDR2 reads SVGIG (reference sequence). The full variable domain, its missing parts supplied by reference TRBV30 and TRBJ2-2, is SQTIHQWPATLVQPVGSPLSLECTVEGTSNPNLYWYRQAAGRGLQLLFYSVGIGQISSEVPQNLSASRPQDRQFILSSKKLLLSDSGFYLCAWTPLGQFINTGELFFGEGSRLTVL.

The CDR3 DNA reads as TGTGCCAGCAGACGCGGACAGCCCAACACCGGGGAGCTGTTTTTT. Protein sequence: CASRRGQPNTGELFF. The chain combines TRBV7-9 with TRBJ2-2, with D possibly TRBD1 on 6 matching bases. The CDR3 extends over 15 amino acids. V was trimmed by 6 bases and J by 2 bases, leaving 13 bases between them. CDR1 and CDR2 (germline): SEHNR, FQNEAQ (reference sequence).

In this sample, this clone turned up once. The chain couples TRBV5-5 to TRBJ2-3; 7 nucleotides match TRBD1. Looked up from germline, CDR1 is SGHKS and CDR2 is YYEKEE (reference sequence). The CDR3 sequence is 14 residues long. V was clipped by 1 base and J by 1 base; unmatched bases: 0. In DNA, the CDR3 is TGTGCCAGCAGCTTGCAGGGGGGCACAGATACGCAGTATTTT. Its translation is CASSLQGGTDTQYF.

V gene TRBV5-1 combines with J gene TRBJ2-3; the D gene is possibly TRBD1 (5 bases). The CDR3 loop spans 14 amino acids. The germline gives CDR1 SGHRS, CDR2 YFSETQ. V dropped 4 bases and J dropped 1 base, with 10 bases sitting between them. Here the CDR3 DNA reads TGCGCCAGCAGCCCCCCGACAGGCACAGATACGCAGTATTTT. This encodes CASSPPTGTDTQYF.

The gene calls are TRBV7-2 and TRBJ2-7; D gene ambiguous. This CDR3 spans 15 amino acids. Trimming removed 2 bases from V and 2 bases from J, with 13 bases in between. Per the germline V gene, CDR1 is SGHTA and CDR2 is FQGNSA. CDR3 residues: CASSLYQIEPYEQYF. The CDR3 region has the DNA TGTGCCAGCAGCTTATACCAGATTGAACCCTACGAGCAGTACTTC.

The chain uses TRBV6-6 and TRBJ2-7; TRBD1 might be the D (6 bases). Germline V lookup: CDR1 MNHNY, CDR2 SVGAGI (reference sequence). V dropped 1 base and J dropped 1 base, with 8 bases sitting between them. The CDR3 is 14 amino acids. CDR3 nucleotides: TGTGCCAGCAGTTACTTAGGGACATCCTACGAGCAGTACTTC. It encodes CASSYLGTSYEQYF.

This clone was observed a few times. J is TRBJ2-4 and V is TRBV19, with no clear D. V lost 3 bases and J lost 1, with 19 bases in between. Per the germline V gene, CDR1 is LNHDA and CDR2 is SQIVND (reference sequence). The CDR3 covers 18 residues. CDR3 amino acids: CASSIRGTSINAKNIQYF. DNA for the CDR3: TGTGCCAGTAGTATTAGAGGTACTTCCATTAACGCCAAAAACATTCAGTACTTC.

This clone is a singleton in its sample. The chain links TRBV9 to TRBJ2-3, with 8 bases fitting TRBD2. The CDR3 spans 15 residues. Germline values: CDR1 SGDLS, CDR2 YYNGEE. V lost 3 bases, J lost 0 bases, and 3 bases stayed unmatched. CDR3 DNA: TGTGCCAGCAGCGATAGCGGGGTTAGCACAGATACGCAGTATTTT. It translates to CASSDSGVSTDTQYF.

The J gene is TRBJ2-7, the V gene TRBV6-6; 7 positions agree with TRBD2. Germline trimming cut 7 bases from V and 2 bases from J; bases unmatched to any gene: 5. There are 13 residues in the CDR3. Germline CDR1 and CDR2: MNHNY and SVGAGI (reference sequence). The CDR3 DNA follows: TGTGCCAGCAAGACGGGGGGAGCCTACGAGCAGTACTTC. This sequence encodes CASKTGGAYEQYF.

V and J are TRBV2 and TRBJ1-2; maybe TRBD1 (6 bases). Between the trimmed V and J ends, which lost 5 bases and 5 bases, there was a span of 12 bases. Per germline, CDR1 SNHLY and CDR2 FYNNEI. There are 13 residues in the CDR3. CDR3 protein: CASSIVTGYGYTF. The CDR3 region has the DNA TGTGCCAGCAGTATTGTAACAGGGTATGGCTACACCTTC.

The chain is built from TRBV7-9 and TRBJ2-7; D might be TRBD1 (6 bases). Germline loops: CDR1 SEHNR, CDR2 FQNEAQ (reference sequence). The CDR3 length is 15 residues. Deletions cut 8 bases from V and 1 base from J, with 18 bases between. The DNA of the CDR3 is TGTGCCAGCGGAACCCTCGGGACACCTTCCTACGAGCAGTACTTC. This encodes CASGTLGTPSYEQYF.